The 9 T cell receptor beta chains below come from one sample, sequenced in a study of blood T cell repertoires in COVID-19. The data were produced by immunoSEQ multiplex PCR, yet TCRdb's version contains in-frame clones alone and is incomplete. The sample lists a few hundred thousand clones, roughly 90% occurring once. The sequencing input was peripheral blood. The source of these receptors is a man aged 18 to 29 who had recovered from COVID-19.

This sequence joins TRBV7-3 and TRBJ2-1; TRBD2 agrees at 14 bases. V shed 11 bases and J 3 bases; nucleotides not matched to a gene: 15. The germline gives CDR1 SGHTA, CDR2 FQGTGA. The CDR3 has 18 residues. CDR3 bases: TGTGCCGGACAATTGGGAGGGACTAGCGGGAGCAACTACAATGAGCAGTTCTTC. It codes for CAGQLGGTSGSNYNEQFF.

The V call is TRBV5-1, the J call TRBJ2-3; D might be TRBD1 (5 bases). Trimming took 0 bases from V and 4 from J, leaving 12 bases between them. The CDR3 runs 15 residues. Per germline, CDR1 SGHRS and CDR2 YFSETQ. CDR3 amino acids: CASSLEGKLSDTQYF. The DNA of the CDR3 is TGCGCCAGCAGCTTGGAGGGGAAATTATCAGATACGCAGTATTTT.

V is TRBV3-1 (or the pseudogene TRBV3-2) and J is TRBJ1-4; D possibly corresponds to TRBD1 (6 bases). The germline V and J ends were trimmed by 0 bases and 8 bases, with 13 bases remaining between them. This CDR3 has 15 amino acids. Per the germline V gene, CDR1 is LGHDT and CDR2 is YNNKEL (reference sequence). The CDR3 reads CASSQDAGEWEKLFF. DNA of the CDR3: TGTGCCAGCAGCCAAGATGCAGGGGAATGGGAAAAACTGTTTTTT.

The J gene is TRBJ1-2, the V gene TRBV7-2, with D tentatively TRBD1 (5 bases). V lost 0 bases to trimming and J lost 0 bases, with 17 bases between them. Germline V gives CDR1 SGHTA, CDR2 FQGNSA. The CDR3 loop spans 18 amino acids. The CDR3 sequence: CASSLAGRETAANYGYTF. In nucleotides, the CDR3 is TGTGCCAGCAGCTTAGCGGGGCGTGAAACAGCAGCTAACTATGGCTACACCTTC.

The V call is TRBV6-5, the J call TRBJ2-5, with 7 bases identical to TRBD2. The V gene's germline CDR1 is MNHEY and CDR2 SVGAGI. The CDR3 contains 13 residues. Trimming cost V 2 bases and J 5 bases; bases outside gene matches: 2. The CDR3 protein is CASSYQGGETQYF. CDR3 sequence (DNA): TGTGCCAGCAGTTACCAGGGAGGGGAGACCCAGTACTTC.

The chain joins TRBV24-1 to TRBJ2-1; possibly TRBD2 for D (5 bases). With 5 bases removed from V and 2 bases from J, the gap between germline ends came to 18 bases. Per germline, CDR1 KGHDR and CDR2 SFDVKD. This CDR3 has 17 residues. CDR3 DNA sequence: TGTGCCACCAGTGGGGTTAAGGAGGACCCTCCCTACAATGAGCAGTTCTTC. Its translation: CATSGVKEDPPYNEQFF.

The chain recombines TRBV7-9 with TRBJ1-5; D is possibly TRBD1 (5 bases). With 4 bases removed from V and 6 bases from J, the gap between germline ends came to 28 bases. Germline CDR1 SEHNR, CDR2 FQNEAQ (reference sequence). The CDR3 spans 19 residues. CDR3 amino acids: CASSSRRRDILSVCQPQHF. The CDR3 DNA follows: TGTGCCAGCAGCTCGCGACGCAGGGATATTCTAAGTGTGTGTCAGCCCCAGCATTTT.

The chain carries TRBV6-5 and TRBJ2-1; weak D call: TRBD2 (6 bases). This CDR3 is 15 amino acids long. Trimming left V 6 bases short and J 0 bases short, with 12 bases between. Germline V lookup: CDR1 MNHEY, CDR2 SVGAGI. The CDR3, as DNA: TGTGCCAGCAGGGAGGGCCCAAGCTCCTACAATGAGCAGTTCTTC. This sequence encodes CASREGPSSYNEQFF.

The chain links TRBV30 to TRBJ1-6, with D maybe TRBD1 (5 bases). The CDR3 consists of 13 residues. The germline CDR1 and CDR2 sequences are GTSNPN and SVGIG (reference sequence). The V end was cut by 1 base, the J end by 9 bases, with 10 bases between. CDR3 protein: CAWSGGPGSPLHF. The CDR3 DNA sequence: TGTGCCTGGAGTGGGGGCCCTGGTTCACCCCTCCACTTT.